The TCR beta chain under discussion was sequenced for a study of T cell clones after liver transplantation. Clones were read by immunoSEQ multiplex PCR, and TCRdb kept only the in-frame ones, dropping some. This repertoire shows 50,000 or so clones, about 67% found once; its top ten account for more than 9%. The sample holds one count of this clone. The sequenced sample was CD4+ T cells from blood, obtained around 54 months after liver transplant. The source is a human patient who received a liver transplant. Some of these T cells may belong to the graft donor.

The CDR3 spells CAAKEVRLKNQPQHF. The CDR3 region has the DNA TGTGCCGCCAAGGAGGTCAGGTTAAAAAATCAGCCCCAGCATTTT. The J gene is TRBJ1-5, the V gene TRBV19; no definite D call. The CDR3 has 15 amino acids. Germline assignment: CDR1 LNHDA and CDR2 SQIVND (reference sequence). V lost 11 bases and J lost 4, with 21 bases in between.